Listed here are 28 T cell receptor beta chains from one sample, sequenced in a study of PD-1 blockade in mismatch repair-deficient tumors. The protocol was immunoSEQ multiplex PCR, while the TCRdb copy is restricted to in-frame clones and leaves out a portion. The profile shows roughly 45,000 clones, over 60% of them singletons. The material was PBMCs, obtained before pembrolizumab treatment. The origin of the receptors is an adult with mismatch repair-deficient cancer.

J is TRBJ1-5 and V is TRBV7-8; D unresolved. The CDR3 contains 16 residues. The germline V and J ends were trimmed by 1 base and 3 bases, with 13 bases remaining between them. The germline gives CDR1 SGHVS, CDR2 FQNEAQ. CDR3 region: CASSLEGAVLNQPQHF. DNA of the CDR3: TGTGCCAGCAGCTTAGAGGGCGCTGTGCTCAATCAGCCCCAGCATTTT.

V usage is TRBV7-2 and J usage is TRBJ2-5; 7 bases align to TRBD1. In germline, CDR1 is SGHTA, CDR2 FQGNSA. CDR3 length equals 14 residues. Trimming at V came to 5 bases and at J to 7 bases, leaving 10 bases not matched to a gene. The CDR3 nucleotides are TGTGCCAGCAGCCTGGGTGGACAGGCGGGGACCCAGTACTTC. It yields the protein CASSLGGQAGTQYF.

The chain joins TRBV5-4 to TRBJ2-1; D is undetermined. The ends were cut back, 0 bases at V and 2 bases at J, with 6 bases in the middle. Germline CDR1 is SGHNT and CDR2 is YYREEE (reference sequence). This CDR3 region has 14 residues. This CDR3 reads CASSLGAPYNEQFF. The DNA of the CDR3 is TGTGCCAGCAGCTTGGGGGCACCCTACAATGAGCAGTTCTTC.

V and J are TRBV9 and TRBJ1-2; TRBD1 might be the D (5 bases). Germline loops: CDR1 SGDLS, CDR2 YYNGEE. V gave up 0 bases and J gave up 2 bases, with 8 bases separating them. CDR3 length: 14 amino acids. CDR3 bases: TGTGCCAGCAGCGTAGGGACAAAGAACTATGGCTACACCTTC. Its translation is CASSVGTKNYGYTF.

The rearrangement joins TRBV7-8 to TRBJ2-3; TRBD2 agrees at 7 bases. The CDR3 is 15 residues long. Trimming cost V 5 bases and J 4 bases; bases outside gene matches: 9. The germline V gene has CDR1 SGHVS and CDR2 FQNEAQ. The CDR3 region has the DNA TGTGCCAGCAGCCCCCGTGGGGGAGGGCCAGATACGCAGTATTTT. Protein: CASSPRGGGPDTQYF. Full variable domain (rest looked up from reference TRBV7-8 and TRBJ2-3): GAGVSQSPRYKVAKRGQDVALRCDPISGHVSLFWYQQALGQGPEFLTYFQNEAQLDKSGLPSDRFFAERPEGSVSTLKIQRTQQEDSAVYLCASSPRGGGPDTQYFGPGTRLTVL.

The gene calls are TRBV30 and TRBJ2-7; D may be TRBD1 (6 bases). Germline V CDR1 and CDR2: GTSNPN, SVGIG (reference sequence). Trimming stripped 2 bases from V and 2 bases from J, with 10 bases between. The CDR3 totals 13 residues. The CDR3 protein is CAWSLGAPYEQYF. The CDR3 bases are TGTGCCTGGAGTTTGGGGGCCCCCTACGAGCAGTACTTC.

The CDR3 here is CASSSGQGKWVGEQYF. In nucleotides, the CDR3 is TGTGCCAGCAGCTCGGGACAGGGGAAATGGGTAGGCGAGCAGTACTTC. The chain joins TRBV5-8 to TRBJ2-7, with 10 bases that match TRBD1. The CDR3 is made up of 16 amino acids. V lost 3 bases, J lost 6 bases, and 12 bases stayed unmatched. The germline CDR1 and CDR2 sequences are SGHTS and YDEGEE.

The CDR3: CASSADRGNTEAFF. The DNA of the CDR3 is TGTGCCAGCAGTGCCGACAGGGGGAACACTGAAGCTTTCTTT. The rearrangement uses TRBV27 and TRBJ1-1; 8 bases line up with TRBD1. V was clipped by 5 bases and J by 1 base; unmatched bases: 3. CDR3 size: 14 residues. Germline V gives CDR1 MNHEY, CDR2 SMNVEV (reference sequence).

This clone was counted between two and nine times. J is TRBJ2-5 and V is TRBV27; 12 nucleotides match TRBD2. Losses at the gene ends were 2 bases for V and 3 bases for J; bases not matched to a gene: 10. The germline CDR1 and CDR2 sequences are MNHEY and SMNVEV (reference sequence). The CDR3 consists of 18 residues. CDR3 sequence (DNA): TGTGCCAGCAGTTTACTGACTAGCGGGAGTTCCATCGAAGAGACCCAGTACTTC. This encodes CASSLLTSGSSIEETQYF.

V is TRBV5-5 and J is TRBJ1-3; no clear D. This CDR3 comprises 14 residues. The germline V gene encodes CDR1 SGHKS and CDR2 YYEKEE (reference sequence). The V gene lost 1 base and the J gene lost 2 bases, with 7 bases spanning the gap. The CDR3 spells CASSLPWPGNTIYF. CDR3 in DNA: TGTGCCAGCAGCTTGCCCTGGCCTGGAAACACCATATATTTT.

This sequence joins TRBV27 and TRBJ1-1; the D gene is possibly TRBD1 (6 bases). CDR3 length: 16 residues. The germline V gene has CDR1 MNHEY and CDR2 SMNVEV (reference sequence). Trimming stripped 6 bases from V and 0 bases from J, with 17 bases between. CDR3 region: CASSRGPAFMNTEAFF. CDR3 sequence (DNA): TGTGCCAGCAGCCGGGGGCCCGCCTTCATGAACACTGAAGCTTTCTTT.

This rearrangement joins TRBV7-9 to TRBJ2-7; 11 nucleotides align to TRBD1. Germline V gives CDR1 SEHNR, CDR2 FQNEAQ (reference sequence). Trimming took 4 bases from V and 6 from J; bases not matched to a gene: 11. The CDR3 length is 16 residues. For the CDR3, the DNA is TGTGCCAGCAGCTATTGGACAGGGGGCCTGGGAGGCGAGCAGTACTTC. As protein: CASSYWTGGLGGEQYF.

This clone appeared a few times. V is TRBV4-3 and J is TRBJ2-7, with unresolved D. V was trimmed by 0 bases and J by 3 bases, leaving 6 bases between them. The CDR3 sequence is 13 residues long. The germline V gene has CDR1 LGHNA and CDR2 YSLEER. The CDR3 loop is CASSQEYSYEQYF. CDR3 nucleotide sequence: TGCGCCAGCAGCCAAGAATACAGCTACGAGCAGTACTTC.

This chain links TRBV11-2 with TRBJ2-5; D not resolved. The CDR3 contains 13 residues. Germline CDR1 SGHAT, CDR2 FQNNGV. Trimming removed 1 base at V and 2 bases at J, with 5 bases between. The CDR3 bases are TGTGCCAGCAGCTTAGCTCGACAAGAGACCCAGTACTTC. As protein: CASSLARQETQYF.

Here the CDR3 reads CAWSRQVNEQFF. The CDR3, as DNA: TGTGCCTGGAGCCGACAGGTCAATGAGCAGTTCTTC. The chain combines TRBV30 with TRBJ2-1; the D gene is possibly TRBD1 (6 bases). Per germline, CDR1 GTSNPN and CDR2 SVGIG (reference sequence). There are 12 residues in the CDR3. Trimming left V 3 bases short and J 6 bases short, with 9 bases between.

The CDR3 DNA is TGTGCCAGCAGCGTAACTAGCGGGAGCTCCTACAATGAGCAGTTCTTC. This gives the protein CASSVTSGSSYNEQFF. The chain is built from TRBV9 and TRBJ2-1; 11 positions agree with TRBD2. Unmatched junction bases numbered 0, after V lost 1 base and J lost 0 bases. The CDR3 is 16 amino acids. Looked up from germline, CDR1 is SGDLS and CDR2 is YYNGEE.

In DNA form, the CDR3 reads TGTGCCAGCAGCTTAGAATCAGGGGGGACCTACGAGCAGTACTTC. This codes for CASSLESGGTYEQYF. The rearrangement uses TRBV11-2 and TRBJ2-7, with a tentative D call TRBD1 (7 bases). Deletions cut 0 bases from V and 2 bases from J, with 11 bases between. This CDR3 has 15 residues. Germline V CDR1 and CDR2: SGHAT, FQNNGV.

The CDR3 nucleotides are TGCGCCAGCAGCCAACGACTCCACGGGACCCAGTACTTC. This gives the protein CASSQRLHGTQYF. The chain joins TRBV4-3 to TRBJ2-5, with D unresolved. Germline CDR1 and CDR2: LGHNA and YSLEER. CDR3 length: 13 amino acids. Deletions cut 2 bases from V and 7 bases from J, with 11 bases between.

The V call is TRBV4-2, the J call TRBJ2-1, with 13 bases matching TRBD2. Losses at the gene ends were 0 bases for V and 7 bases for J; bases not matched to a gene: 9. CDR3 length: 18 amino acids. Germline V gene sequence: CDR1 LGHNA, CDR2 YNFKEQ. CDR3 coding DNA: TGTGCCAGCAGCCAAGATGGGACAGGACTAGCGGGAGTTAATGAGCAGTTCTTC. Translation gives CASSQDGTGLAGVNEQFF.

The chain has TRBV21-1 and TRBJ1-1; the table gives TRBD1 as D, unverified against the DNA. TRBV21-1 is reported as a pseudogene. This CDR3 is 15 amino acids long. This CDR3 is CASSKEQGRQTEAFF. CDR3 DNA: TGTGCCAGCAGCAAAGAACAGGGGCGACAGACTGAAGCTTTCTTT.

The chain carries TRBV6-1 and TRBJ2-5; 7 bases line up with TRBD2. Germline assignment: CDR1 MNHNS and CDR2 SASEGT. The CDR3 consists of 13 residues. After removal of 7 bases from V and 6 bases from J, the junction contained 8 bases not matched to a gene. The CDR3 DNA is TGTGCCAGCACTTCTTGGGGGGGAAAGACCCAGTACTTC. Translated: CASTSWGGKTQYF.

The CDR3 DNA reads as TGCGCCAGCAGCTTGGGCAGTAACTATGGCTACACCTTC. Amino acids: CASSLGSNYGYTF. J is TRBJ1-2 and V is TRBV5-1, with D hard to call. The germline V gene encodes CDR1 SGHRS and CDR2 YFSETQ. CDR3 length: 13 residues. The V end lost 0 bases, the J end lost 1 base, and 4 bases lay between the germline ends.

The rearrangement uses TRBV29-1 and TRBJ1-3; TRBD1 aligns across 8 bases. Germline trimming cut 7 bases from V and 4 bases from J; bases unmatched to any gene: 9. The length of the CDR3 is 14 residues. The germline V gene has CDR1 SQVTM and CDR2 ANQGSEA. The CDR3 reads CSARGRQGGNTIYF. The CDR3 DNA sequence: TGCAGCGCCCGGGGTAGACAGGGGGGAAACACCATATATTTT.

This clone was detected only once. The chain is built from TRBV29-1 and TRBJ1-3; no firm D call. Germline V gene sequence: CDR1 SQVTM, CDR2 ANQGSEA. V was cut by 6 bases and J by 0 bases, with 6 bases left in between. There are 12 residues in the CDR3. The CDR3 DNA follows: TGCAGCGTCCGGGACTCTGGAAACACCATATATTTT. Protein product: CSVRDSGNTIYF.

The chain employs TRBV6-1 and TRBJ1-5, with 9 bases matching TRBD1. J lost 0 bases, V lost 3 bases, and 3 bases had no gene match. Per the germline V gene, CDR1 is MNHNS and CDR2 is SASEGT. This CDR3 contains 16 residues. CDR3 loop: CASSEGTGNSNQPQHF. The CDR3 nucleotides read TGTGCCAGCAGTGAGGGGACAGGGAATAGCAATCAGCCCCAGCATTTT.

CDR3 coding DNA: TGTGCCAGCAGTTCCGAACGGGTTAGGGTTCAGTACTTC. Translation gives CASSSERVRVQYF. The chain combines TRBV2 with TRBJ2-4; D uncertain. The CDR3 sequence is 13 residues long. Germline CDR1 is SNHLY and CDR2 is FYNNEI. The V and J ends lost 5 bases and 11 bases respectively, with 16 bases between them.

DNA of the CDR3: TGTGCCAGCAGTTACTCCACAGGGACCCAAGAGACCCAGTACTTC. Amino acid sequence: CASSYSTGTQETQYF. This sequence joins TRBV6-5 and TRBJ2-5; D might be TRBD1 (6 bases). The CDR3 has 15 residues. CDR1 MNHEY and CDR2 SVGAGI come from the germline V gene. Deletions cut 0 bases from V and 1 base from J, with 9 bases between.

The CDR3: CASSVGANSYNEQFF. CDR3 bases: TGTGCCAGCAGCGTAGGAGCGAATTCCTACAATGAGCAGTTCTTC. V and J are TRBV9 and TRBJ2-1; D unclear. The CDR3 runs to 15 residues. V dropped 0 bases and J dropped 1 base, with 8 bases sitting between them. Germline V gene sequence: CDR1 SGDLS, CDR2 YYNGEE.